Below, 21 T cell receptor beta chains from the same sample are listed, as sequenced in a study of T-cell memory formation after mild COVID-19. MiXCR was run by TCRdb on the 5' RACE reads, yielding one entry per CDR3 protein. The table records about 620,000 distinct CDR3 sequences, approximately 18% of them present only once. The sequenced sample consisted of PBMCs or a T cell subset sorted from them (not recorded which). Source of these receptors: an adult woman who had mild COVID-19 (a few samples of this study predate the infection). Cell type and time point are not known.

This clonotype turned up a few times. The V call is TRBV5-4, the J call TRBJ2-3; 12 bases align to TRBD2. Germline V lookup: CDR1 SGHNT, CDR2 YYREEE (reference sequence). Trimming removed 2 bases from V and 4 bases from J; junction bases left unmatched: 8. The CDR3 consists of 17 residues. The CDR3 sequence is CASSFSPSGGAADTQYF. The CDR3 DNA follows: TGTGCCAGCAGCTTTTCCCCTAGCGGGGGGGCGGCAGATACGCAGTATTTT.

This clonotype was seen a handful of times. This chain links TRBV6-6 with TRBJ2-3; D not certain. Germline V gene sequence: CDR1 MNHNY, CDR2 SVGAGI (reference sequence). This CDR3 spans 15 amino acids. V shed 2 bases and J shed 0 bases, with 9 bases lying between them. In nucleotides, the CDR3 is TGTGCCAGCAGTTACGAGAGGCTGAGCACAGATACGCAGTATTTT. It is translated as CASSYERLSTDTQYF.

This clonotype was recorded at least ten times. The V gene is TRBV12-3 or TRBV12-4, the J gene TRBJ2-7; D is unclear. V was trimmed by 5 bases and J by 2 bases, leaving 10 bases between them. There are 13 residues in the CDR3. DNA of the CDR3: TGTGCCAGCAGTCCCGGCGGAACCTACGAGCAGTACTTC. It is translated as CASSPGGTYEQYF.

This clonotype was observed a handful of times. The V and J genes are TRBV9 and TRBJ2-5; perhaps TRBD2 as D (6 bases). Trimming stripped 3 bases from V and 4 bases from J, with 16 bases between. CDR1 is SGDLS, CDR2 YYNGEE, per germline. The CDR3 is 15 amino acids. CDR3 coding DNA: TGTGCCAGCAGCGATACAGGACTATCTATAGAGACCCAGTACTTC. Protein sequence: CASSDTGLSIETQYF.

V usage is TRBV11-2 and J usage is TRBJ2-1; possibly TRBD1 for D (5 bases). This CDR3 is built from 12 residues. With 4 bases removed from V and 8 bases from J, the gap between germline ends came to 9 bases. Germline V gene sequence: CDR1 SGHAT, CDR2 FQNNGV. DNA of the CDR3: TGTGCCAGCAGCTGGGGCTGGGATGAGCAGTTCTTC. This gives the protein CASSWGWDEQFF.

The rearrangement joins TRBV2 to TRBJ1-4; D remains ambiguous. Looked up from germline, CDR1 is SNHLY and CDR2 is FYNNEI. This CDR3 comprises 11 residues. Trimming left V 6 bases short and J 6 bases short, with 5 bases between. The CDR3 is CASRTHEKLFF. CDR3 nucleotides: TGTGCCAGCAGAACCCATGAAAAACTGTTTTTT.

This clonotype has a handful of counts. The chain recombines TRBV28 with TRBJ2-2, with D hard to call. V lost 5 bases to trimming and J lost 1 base, with 8 bases between them. This CDR3 has 14 residues. CDR1 is MDHEN, CDR2 SYDVKM, per germline. The CDR3 region is CASSQRRNTGELFF. The CDR3 coding sequence is TGTGCCAGCAGTCAGAGGAGGAACACCGGGGAGCTGTTTTTT.

In its sample, this clonotype was seen a few times. The rearrangement joins TRBV7-3 to TRBJ1-1, with D tentatively TRBD1 (5 bases). V was cut by 5 bases and J by 4 bases, with 11 bases left in between. In germline, CDR1 is SGHTA, CDR2 FQGTGA. This CDR3 contains 13 residues. CDR3 bases: TGTGCCAGCAGCATTGGACACGCCACTGAAGCTTTCTTT. Translating gives CASSIGHATEAFF.

The table lists this clonotype with a few counts. The chain uses TRBV12-3 or TRBV12-4 and TRBJ2-6; 7 positions agree with TRBD2. CDR3 length: 16 residues. The junction had 8 bases not matched to a gene; V was cut back by 7 bases and J by 2 bases. The CDR3 loop reads CASTLSGKAGANVLTF. The CDR3 DNA reads TGTGCCAGCACCCTGAGCGGGAAAGCTGGGGCCAACGTCCTGACTTTC.

The chain combines TRBV6-2 or TRBV6-3 with TRBJ2-1; D gene ambiguous. This CDR3 comprises 12 residues. Germline CDR1 reads MNHEY; CDR2 reads SVGEGT. Trimming stripped 2 bases from V and 9 bases from J, with 8 bases between. This chain's CDR3 is CASSYRLPEQFF. As DNA, the CDR3 is TGTGCCAGCAGTTACCGGCTCCCTGAGCAGTTCTTC.

This clonotype appeared many times. As DNA, the CDR3 is TGTGCCACCAGCAGAGATTTCGGCCGGGGTGAAAAACTGTTTTTT. This sequence encodes CATSRDFGRGEKLFF. V gene TRBV15 combines with J gene TRBJ1-4; D remains unclear. Trimming left V 0 bases short and J 7 bases short, with 12 bases between. The V gene's germline CDR1 is LNHNV and CDR2 YYDKDF (reference sequence). The CDR3 has 15 residues.

This clonotype has a handful of counts. The chain uses TRBV7-7 and TRBJ2-1; 14 nucleotides match TRBD2. The CDR3 consists of 19 residues. The V gene end was trimmed by 2 bases and the J gene end by 6 bases; junction bases not matched to a gene: 12. CDR1 and CDR2 from the germline V gene are SSHAT and FNYEAQ (reference sequence). The CDR3 DNA is TGTGCCAGCAGCTTATCCCCCCGGACTAGCGGGGGGCCGGGCAATGAGCAGTTCTTC. This gives the protein CASSLSPRTSGGPGNEQFF.

The CDR3 DNA reads as TGTGCCAGCAGCTTATTCCCGCAGGGAGGCGAGCAGTACTTC. This translates into CASSLFPQGGEQYF. The chain employs TRBV7-6 and TRBJ2-7; D possibly corresponds to TRBD2 (6 bases). The CDR3 length is 14 residues. Germline-derived CDR1 and CDR2 are SGHVS and FNYEAQ. Trimming left V 2 bases short and J 6 bases short, with 14 bases between.

This clonotype has more than one count but fewer than ten. The chain recombines TRBV7-9 with TRBJ2-5; D not resolved. CDR3 length equals 13 residues. Germline V gene sequence: CDR1 SEHNR, CDR2 FQNEAQ (reference sequence). With 2 bases removed from V and 4 bases from J, the gap between germline ends came to 8 bases. The chain's CDR3 is CASSLSMPETQYF. As DNA, the CDR3 is TGTGCCAGCAGCTTAAGCATGCCAGAGACCCAGTACTTC.

The chain uses TRBV5-1 and TRBJ2-4; 12 nucleotides agree with TRBD1. The CDR3 spans 17 residues. Germline lookup yields CDR1 SGHRS and CDR2 YFSETQ. V gave up 4 bases and J gave up 0 bases; unmatched junction bases: 5. CDR3 loop: CASSRGGQGAAKNIQYF. For the CDR3, the DNA is TGCGCCAGCAGCCGGGGGGGACAGGGGGCAGCCAAAAACATTCAGTACTTC. The variable domain in full, with the rest retrieved from reference TRBV5-1 and TRBJ2-4, is KAGVTQTPRYLIKTRGQQVTLSCSPISGHRSVSWYQQTPGQGLQFLFEYFSETQRNKGNFPGRFSGRQFSNSRSEMNVSTLELGDSALYLCASSRGGQGAAKNIQYFGAGTRLSVL.

The rearrangement uses TRBV5-1 and TRBJ2-3; no clear D. The CDR3 loop spans 14 amino acids. The germline CDR1 and CDR2 sequences are SGHRS and YFSETQ. Trimming removed 3 bases at V and 2 bases at J, with 10 bases between. The CDR3 region has the DNA TGCGCCAGCAGCTCGACACTAAACACAGATACGCAGTATTTT. This encodes CASSSTLNTDTQYF.

This clonotype has more than one count but fewer than ten. CDR3 sequence (DNA): TGTGCCAGCAAGACCGGGCCAAACTCCTACGAGCAGTACTTC. Translating it yields CASKTGPNSYEQYF. V usage is TRBV7-9 and J usage is TRBJ2-7; no clear D. This CDR3 is built from 14 residues. V lost 7 bases, J lost 0 bases, and 13 bases lay in between. CDR1 is SEHNR and CDR2 is FQNEAQ in the germline V gene (reference sequence).

This clonotype was counted between two and nine times. The rearrangement joins TRBV5-1 to TRBJ2-1; the match to TRBD2 covers 16 bases. Germline loops: CDR1 SGHRS, CDR2 YFSETQ. There are 18 residues in the CDR3. V trimming: 4 bases; J trimming: 6 bases; junction bases outside the gene matches: 10. CDR3 sequence: CASSRGLAGGPKFNEQFF. The CDR3 DNA follows: TGCGCCAGCAGCAGGGGACTAGCGGGGGGGCCGAAGTTCAATGAGCAGTTCTTC. The full variable domain, with the rest looked up from reference TRBV5-1 and TRBJ2-1, is KAGVTQTPRYLIKTRGQQVTLSCSPISGHRSVSWYQQTPGQGLQFLFEYFSETQRNKGNFPGRFSGRQFSNSRSEMNVSTLELGDSALYLCASSRGLAGGPKFNEQFFGPGTRLTVL.

The table lists this clonotype with a few counts. The chain carries TRBV7-9 and TRBJ1-1; D call uncertain. Germline-derived CDR1 and CDR2 are SEHNR and FQNEAQ (reference sequence). V was trimmed by 5 bases and J by 8 bases, leaving 12 bases between them. The CDR3 totals 12 residues. The CDR3 spells CASSIRILEAFF. DNA of the CDR3: TGTGCCAGCAGCATAAGGATTTTAGAAGCTTTCTTT.

V is TRBV5-1 and J is TRBJ2-4; D is uncertain. Trimming took off 5 bases at V and 7 bases at J, with 19 bases between the two ends. The germline V gene encodes CDR1 SGHRS and CDR2 YFSETQ. The CDR3 runs 15 residues. The CDR3 reads CASRNPVWASNIQYF. The DNA of the CDR3 is TGCGCCAGCAGGAACCCCGTCTGGGCAAGCAACATTCAGTACTTC.

V and J are TRBV5-1 and TRBJ1-6; 9 bases line up with TRBD1. The CDR3 consists of 15 residues. Trimming at V came to 4 bases and at J to 6 bases, leaving 5 bases not matched to a gene. Germline CDR1 and CDR2: SGHRS and YFSETQ. In DNA form, the CDR3 reads TGCGCCAGCAGCCAGACGACAGGGGGTAATTCACCCCTCCACTTT. As protein: CASSQTTGGNSPLHF.